Each of the 30 T cell receptor beta chains below was sequenced from the same sample in a study of graft-versus-host responses after intestinal transplantation. Sequencing was performed with immunoSEQ multiplex PCR; in TCRdb, only in-frame clones are kept and a portion is missing. The sample consists of some 85,000 clones, 92% of them appearing once. No antigen has been assigned to these receptors. Material: unstimulated CD8+ T cells sorted from spleen or lymph node cells, obtained before transplant. The source is a human donor who was the organ donor for an intestinal transplant.

The chain couples TRBV28 to TRBJ2-1; 14 nucleotides line up with TRBD2. The CDR3 is made up of 16 amino acids. Per the germline V gene, CDR1 is MDHEN and CDR2 is SYDVKM. Trimming cost V 3 bases and J 9 bases; bases outside gene matches: 7. The CDR3, as DNA: TGTGCCAGCAGTTTGCTCCGACTAGCGGGGGGGGGTGAGCAGTTCTTC. It specifies CASSLLRLAGGGEQFF.

The genes are TRBV5-4 and TRBJ2-3; 9 bases fit TRBD2. Germline CDR1 and CDR2: SGHNT and YYREEE (reference sequence). The CDR3 runs 15 residues. The trim removed 0 bases at V and 5 bases at J, leaving 4 bases unmatched. The CDR3 here is CASSLAGGGVDTQYF. The CDR3 DNA is TGTGCCAGCAGCTTGGCGGGCGGGGGGGTAGATACGCAGTATTTT.

The chain uses TRBV6-5 and TRBJ2-5; D unclear. The CDR3 has 13 residues. V dropped 0 bases and J dropped 5 bases, with 7 bases sitting between them. CDR1 is MNHEY and CDR2 is SVGAGI in the germline V gene. CDR3 nucleotide sequence: TGTGCCAGCAGTTACTCGAGCTCGGAGACCCAGTACTTC. Protein: CASSYSSSETQYF.

J is TRBJ2-1 and V is TRBV2, with 9 bases identical to TRBD2. V was clipped by 4 bases and J by 7 bases; unmatched bases: 8. This CDR3 comprises 15 residues. The germline gives CDR1 SNHLY, CDR2 FYNNEI. The CDR3 region has the DNA TGTGCCAGCAGTGTTGGGGCGGGGGGGCCGAATGAGCAGTTCTTC. Protein product: CASSVGAGGPNEQFF. Together with reference TRBV2 and TRBJ2-1, the CDR3 gives the full variable domain: EPEVTQTPSHQVTQMGQEVILRCVPISNHLYFYWYRQILGQKVEFLVSFYNNEISEKSEIFDDQFSVERPDGSNFTLKIRSTKLEDSAMYFCASSVGAGGPNEQFFGPGTRLTVL.

The chain joins TRBV4-2 to TRBJ2-7, with D hard to call. V was pared by 0 bases and J by 0 bases, with 9 bases between. CDR3 length equals 15 residues. From germline, CDR1 is LGHNA and CDR2 YNFKEQ. Written as DNA, the CDR3 is TGTGCCAGCAGCCAAGATCGGAGCACCTCCTACGAGCAGTACTTC. Protein: CASSQDRSTSYEQYF.

The chain has TRBV5-4 and TRBJ2-2; 7 nucleotides match TRBD1. Looked up from germline, CDR1 is SGHNT and CDR2 is YYREEE (reference sequence). There are 15 residues in the CDR3. The trim removed 3 bases at V and 2 bases at J, leaving 4 bases unmatched. Written as DNA, the CDR3 is TGTGCCAGCAGCTCCGGGACAGACAACACCGGGGAGCTGTTTTTT. Translated: CASSSGTDNTGELFF.

V and J are TRBV6-5 and TRBJ1-1; 9 bases line up with TRBD1. The CDR3 has 14 residues. The V segment lost 5 bases and the J segment 3 bases; nucleotides outside the gene matches: 4. Germline V gives CDR1 MNHEY, CDR2 SVGAGI. In nucleotides, the CDR3 is TGTGCCAGCAGTCTAGGACAGGGGTACACTGAAGCTTTCTTT. Translation: CASSLGQGYTEAFF.

This chain uses TRBV11-3 with TRBJ2-3, with D possibly matching TRBD2 (6 bases). Trimming cost V 4 bases and J 6 bases, with 11 bases left between them. The germline V gene encodes CDR1 SGHNT and CDR2 YENEEA. The CDR3 runs 13 residues. CDR3 residues: CASSSGLPDTQYF. In DNA, the CDR3 is TGTGCCAGCAGCTCGGGACTCCCCGATACGCAGTATTTT.

The V gene is TRBV6-5, the J gene TRBJ1-4, with 10 nucleotides matching TRBD1. This CDR3 has 14 residues. The trim removed 6 bases at V and 6 bases at J, leaving 4 bases unmatched. The germline V gene encodes CDR1 MNHEY and CDR2 SVGAGI. This CDR3 is CASRTGTGDEKLFF. CDR3 nucleotides: TGTGCCAGCAGAACCGGGACAGGGGATGAAAAACTGTTTTTT.

The V call is TRBV7-9, the J call TRBJ2-5; tentatively, D is TRBD1 (6 bases). The better agreement between TRBJ2-7 and the DNA end casts doubt on the J call. This CDR3 comprises 14 residues. CDR1 and CDR2 (germline): SEHNR, FQNEAQ (reference sequence). The CDR3 region has the DNA TGTGCCAGCAGCTTAGTGGACAGTTCCTACGAGCAGTACTTC. Translating gives CASSLVDSSYEQYF.

This chain joins TRBV27 and TRBJ2-7; 7 positions agree with TRBD2. This CDR3 comprises 13 residues. The J segment lost 4 bases and the V segment lost 2 bases, leaving 2 bases of the junction unmatched. CDR1 is MNHEY, CDR2 SMNVEV, per germline (reference sequence). CDR3 in amino acids: CASSLGREYEQYF. CDR3 bases: TGTGCCAGCAGTTTAGGGCGGGAGTACGAGCAGTACTTC.

The V call is TRBV30, the J call TRBJ2-1, with 11 bases fitting TRBD2. This CDR3 region has 16 residues. Germline CDR1 is GTSNPN and CDR2 is SVGIG (reference sequence). V dropped 3 bases and J dropped 9; count of bases not matched to a gene: 13. CDR3: CAWRLGTSGLRGEQFF. The CDR3 coding sequence is TGTGCCTGGAGACTTGGGACTAGCGGCTTGAGGGGTGAGCAGTTCTTC.

As DNA, the CDR3 is TGCGCCAGCAGCCAACGGACACTTTCGGATGGCTACACCTTC. This codes for CASSQRTLSDGYTF. The chain carries TRBV4-3 and TRBJ1-2; D possibly corresponds to TRBD1 (5 bases). The germline CDR1 and CDR2 sequences are LGHNA and YSLEER. The CDR3 sequence is 14 residues long. Trimming left V 2 bases short and J 6 bases short, with 13 bases between.

V is TRBV9 and J is TRBJ1-2; 11 bases are a match to TRBD1. The CDR3 has 15 amino acids. Losses at the gene ends were 3 bases for V and 2 bases for J; bases not matched to a gene: 3. Looked up from germline, CDR1 is SGDLS and CDR2 is YYNGEE. CDR3 nucleotides: TGTGCCAGCAGCGGAGGACAGGGGGCCAACTATGGCTACACCTTC. Translated: CASSGGQGANYGYTF.

The chain recombines TRBV7-6 with TRBJ2-1; 8 positions agree with TRBD2. Germline V gives CDR1 SGHVS, CDR2 FNYEAQ. CDR3 length: 16 residues. The V gene end was trimmed by 2 bases and the J gene end by 5 bases; junction bases not matched to a gene: 8. The DNA of the CDR3 is TGTGCCAGCAGCTTAAGAACGGGGGGGCCAAACAATGAGCAGTTCTTC. Protein product: CASSLRTGGPNNEQFF. Variable domain in full (rest from reference TRBV7-6 and TRBJ2-1): GAGVSQSPRYKVTKRGQDVALRCDPISGHVSLYWYRQALGQGPEFLTYFNYEAQQDKSGLPNDRFSAERPEGSISTLTIQRTEQRDSAMYRCASSLRTGGPNNEQFFGPGTRLTVL.

This chain uses TRBV7-8 with TRBJ2-5; D is perhaps TRBD1 (5 bases). Germline loops: CDR1 SGHVS, CDR2 FQNEAQ. The CDR3 spans 12 residues. Trimming removed 2 bases at V and 5 bases at J, with 6 bases between. The CDR3 DNA follows: TGTGCCAGCAGCTTATCAGGGGAGACCCAGTACTTC. Translating gives CASSLSGETQYF.

J is TRBJ2-7 and V is TRBV27; 7 bases align to TRBD1. The CDR3 extends over 12 amino acids. The germline CDR1 and CDR2 sequences are MNHEY and SMNVEV (reference sequence). V lost 6 bases, J lost 2 bases, and 1 base stayed unmatched. The CDR3 reads CASRTGTYEQYF. CDR3 in DNA: TGTGCCAGCAGGACAGGGACCTACGAGCAGTACTTC.

The chain joins TRBV5-8 to TRBJ2-7; no clear D gene. The CDR3 is made up of 14 amino acids. V lost 1 base and J lost 1, with 9 bases in between. The germline V gene has CDR1 SGHTS and CDR2 YDEGEE. CDR3 coding DNA: TGTGCCAGCAGCTTGTACTACGGTTCCTACGAGCAGTACTTC. Protein: CASSLYYGSYEQYF.

The rearrangement uses TRBV28 and TRBJ2-2; 9 bases align to TRBD1. Trimming cost V 4 bases and J 4 bases; bases outside gene matches: 4. There are 15 residues in the CDR3. In germline, CDR1 is MDHEN, CDR2 SYDVKM. CDR3 DNA: TGTGCCAGCAGTTACAGGGGGCTGACCACCGGGGAGCTGTTTTTT. This sequence encodes CASSYRGLTTGELFF.

The chain's CDR3 is CASTPDRANYGYTF. In DNA form, the CDR3 reads TGTGCCAGCACCCCGGACAGGGCTAACTATGGCTACACCTTC. The J gene is TRBJ1-2, the V gene TRBV6-5; 8 positions agree with TRBD1. Germline-derived CDR1 and CDR2 are MNHEY and SVGAGI. CDR3 size: 14 residues. After removal of 7 bases from V and 0 bases from J, the junction contained 4 bases not matched to a gene.

The chain recombines TRBV11-1 with TRBJ2-7, with D perhaps matching TRBD1 (5 bases). The germline V gene encodes CDR1 SGHAT and CDR2 FQDESV (reference sequence). Trimming pared 2 bases from V and 3 bases from J, leaving 11 bases between. This CDR3 has 14 amino acids. The CDR3 nucleotides read TGTGCCAGCAGCTTACAGGGATCTAGCTACGAGCAGTACTTC. This encodes CASSLQGSSYEQYF.

The V call is TRBV7-9, the J call TRBJ2-2, with 12 bases identical to TRBD1. Germline V CDR1 and CDR2: SEHNR, FQNEAQ (reference sequence). The V segment lost 5 bases and the J segment 0 bases; nucleotides outside the gene matches: 7. The CDR3 consists of 18 residues. DNA for the CDR3: TGTGCCAGCAGCCGGGACAGGGGGCTAAGCGCGAACACCGGGGAGCTGTTTTTT. Its translation is CASSRDRGLSANTGELFF.

The V call is TRBV28, the J call TRBJ1-1; 7 bases agree with TRBD1. The CDR3 is 13 residues long. The germline V gene encodes CDR1 MDHEN and CDR2 SYDVKM. The junction had 5 bases not matched to a gene; V was cut back by 6 bases and J by 4 bases. CDR3 nucleotides: TGTGCCAGCAGCCTACAGGGGATCACTGAAGCTTTCTTT. Translation gives CASSLQGITEAFF.

The gene calls are TRBV7-2 and TRBJ1-4; possible D gene TRBD1, 5 bases. Trimming shortened V by 2 bases and J by 3 bases, and 10 bases separated the two germline ends. This CDR3 is built from 15 residues. Germline V lookup: CDR1 SGHTA, CDR2 FQGNSA. The DNA for the CDR3 is TGTGCCAGCAGCTTAACAGGAGCCGCTAATGAAAAACTGTTTTTT. It translates to CASSLTGAANEKLFF.

Of note for this clone: Distinct nucleotide sequences in the sample also encode this CDR3. The chain links TRBV7-6 to TRBJ2-7; 9 nucleotides line up with TRBD1. Looked up from germline, CDR1 is SGHVS and CDR2 is FNYEAQ. V dropped 1 base and J dropped 2; count of bases not matched to a gene: 0. The CDR3 sequence is 14 residues long. Written as DNA, the CDR3 is TGTGCCAGCAGCTTAGGGACAGGGGCCTACGAGCAGTACTTC. Encoded protein: CASSLGTGAYEQYF.

The chain recombines TRBV7-9 with TRBJ2-7, with 7 bases lining up with TRBD1. Per the germline V gene, CDR1 is SEHNR and CDR2 is FQNEAQ (reference sequence). The trim removed 1 base at V and 4 bases at J, leaving 4 bases unmatched. The CDR3 covers 14 residues. The CDR3 coding sequence is TGTGCCAGCAGCTTAGGGGGACAGCGGTACGAGCAGTACTTC. Its protein is CASSLGGQRYEQYF.

This chain joins TRBV4-2 and TRBJ2-5; 8 bases map to TRBD2. Gene TRBJ2-7 matches the end of the DNA better, so the J call may be wrong. The CDR3 is 17 amino acids. Germline CDR1 is LGHNA and CDR2 is YNFKEQ. The CDR3 sequence: CASSQDWNGGDLDEQYF. CDR3 nucleotide sequence: TGTGCCAGCAGCCAAGATTGGAACGGGGGGGATCTGGACGAGCAGTACTTC.

The V gene is TRBV2, the J gene TRBJ2-7; D is uncertain. V dropped 7 bases and J dropped 3 bases, with 7 bases sitting between them. CDR1 is SNHLY and CDR2 is FYNNEI in the germline V gene. The CDR3 consists of 11 residues. The CDR3 DNA follows: TGTGCCAGCAACGGGTACTACGAGCAGTACTTC. Its protein is CASNGYYEQYF.

The chain couples TRBV6-6 to TRBJ1-1; TRBD1 might be the D (6 bases). Germline CDR1 and CDR2: MNHNY and SVGAGI (reference sequence). This CDR3 region has 15 residues. With 5 bases removed from V and 1 base from J, the gap between germline ends came to 14 bases. DNA for the CDR3: TGTGCCAGCAGTACACAGGGTAATCAGAACACTGAAGCTTTCTTT. Amino acid sequence: CASSTQGNQNTEAFF.

CDR3 coding DNA: TGTGCCAGCAGTTTAAGGGAAGAACAGGCTGGCTACACCTTC. It is translated as CASSLREEQAGYTF. This chain uses TRBV28 with TRBJ1-2; a possible D gene is TRBD1 (5 bases). V lost 2 bases to trimming and J lost 7 bases, with 14 bases between them. CDR1 is MDHEN and CDR2 is SYDVKM in the germline V gene. The CDR3 sequence is 14 residues long.